The clone carrying this T cell receptor (beta chain) was counted ten times or more. Its target is unknown. All patients were treatment-naive before thyroid surgery. Methods used by the authors: The authors used CDR3 differences across clinicopathological groups to build a distant-metastasis classifier for papillary thyroid cancer. TCRdb re-analyzed the PCR reads using MiXCR. What appears here as the V and J calls and clone size reflects TCRdb's work, not the paper's. In the table there are 28,000 or so clones, 16% of which are singletons. The CDR3 consists of 12 residues. With 2 bases removed from V and 9 bases from J, the gap between germline ends came to 10 bases. CDR1 MGHDK and CDR2 SYGVNS come from the germline V gene. The data were obtained in a study of metastatic and nonmetastatic thyroid tumors. Study in general: Both malignant and benign thyroid patients supplied peripheral blood and tumor or nodule tissue samples, across which the repertoires of these patients were then compared.

Broader study findings: Compared with benign nodules, malignant thyroid tumors were reported to have significantly higher TCR beta diversity in both blood and tumor.

The sample consisted of blood. V gene TRBV25-1 combines with J gene TRBJ1-2, with no clear D. This sequence originates from a female donor with papillary thyroid cancer or a benign thyroid nodule (not recorded which). Some clones in this sample may be carry-over from other donors' samples. This chain's CDR3 is CASSEQDLSYTF. CDR3 coding DNA: TGTGCCAGCAGTGAACAGGATCTTAGCTACACCTTC.